This TCR beta chain was found in a study of OX40 agonist ivuxolimab in advanced cancers. Overall study context: Cohort: 80% to 85% men, mean age 60, aged about 23 to 80. The eligibility criteria allowed prior anti-PD-1, anti-PD-L1 or anti-CTLA-4 therapy, and 40% had some. Overall study results and limits: The CD4+ and CD8+ T cells in the blood had expanded clonally by week 6 at 0.1 to 3.0 mg/kg.

The method was immunoSEQ multiplex PCR; TCRdb's version includes in-frame clones alone and lacks a portion of them. Among over 80,000 clones listed, less than 85% were seen once. To note about this clone: Its antigen is as yet unknown.

The TCR originated in an adult with an advanced solid tumor such as melanoma, head and neck, liver or kidney cancer. Sequences were derived from CD4+ or CD8+ T cells sorted from blood, sampled in a trial of the OX40 agonist ivuxolimab.

This CDR3 is CASSREAGLIQETQYF. As DNA, the CDR3 is TGTGCCAGCAGCCGAGAGGCCGGACTTATTCAAGAGACCCAGTACTTC. The chain has TRBV4-2 and TRBJ2-5; a possible D gene is TRBD2 (5 bases). Trimming shortened V by 4 bases and J by 2 bases, and 17 bases separated the two germline ends. Germline V CDR1 and CDR2: LGHNA, YNFKEQ. The CDR3 sequence is 16 residues long.